The sequence of this T cell receptor beta chain was determined in a study of blood T cell repertoires in COVID-19. Study information: The United States, Italy and Spain supplied acute and convalescent COVID-19 samples. T cells, B-cell-depleted T cells, or PBMCs provided the cDNA or gDNA that served as material.

This clone is a singleton in its sample. Original processing methods: Reference gene primers were amplified, and this amplification served to estimate nucleated cell counts. The assay was immunoSEQ multiplex PCR, and TCRdb's table has in-frame clones only and misses some. That table supplies the V and J calls and clone size; D and trimming were determined from the DNA. This sample has some 250,000 clones, with about 68% found just once. Material: peripheral blood. The source of this sequence is a woman aged 80 or older with acute or convalescent COVID-19.

The CDR3 protein is CASSVRGIGTDTQYF. The CDR3 DNA reads TGTGCCAGCAGCGTAAGGGGTATAGGCACAGATACGCAGTATTTT. This chain uses TRBV9 with TRBJ2-3; possible D gene TRBD1, 5 bases. V gave up 1 base and J gave up 1 base, with 10 bases separating them. Germline V CDR1 and CDR2: SGDLS, YYNGEE. This CDR3 contains 15 residues.